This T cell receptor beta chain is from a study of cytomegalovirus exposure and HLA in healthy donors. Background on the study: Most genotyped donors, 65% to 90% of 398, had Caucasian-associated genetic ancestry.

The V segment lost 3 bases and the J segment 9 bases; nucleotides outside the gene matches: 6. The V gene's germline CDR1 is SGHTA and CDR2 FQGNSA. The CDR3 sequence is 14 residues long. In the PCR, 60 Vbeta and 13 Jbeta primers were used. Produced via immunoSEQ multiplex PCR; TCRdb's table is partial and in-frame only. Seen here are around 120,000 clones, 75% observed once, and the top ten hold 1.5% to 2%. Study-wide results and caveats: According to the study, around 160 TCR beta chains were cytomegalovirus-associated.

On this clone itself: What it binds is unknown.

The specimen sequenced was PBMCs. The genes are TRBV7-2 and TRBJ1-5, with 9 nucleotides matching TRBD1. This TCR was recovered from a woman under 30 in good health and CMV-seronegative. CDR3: CASSLGQGGSPQHF. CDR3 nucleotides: TGTGCCAGCAGCTTGGGACAGGGAGGGTCGCCCCAGCATTTT.